The 5 T cell receptor beta chains below all came from one sample that was sequenced in a study of cytomegalovirus exposure and HLA in healthy donors. PCR involved 60 Vbeta and 13 Jbeta primers. Clones were sequenced by immunoSEQ multiplex PCR, and TCRdb holds only the in-frame ones, with some missing. This table holds 130,000 or so clones, over 60% found once. What was sequenced was PBMCs. All receptors come from an older woman in good health and CMV-seronegative.

The chain uses TRBV7-8 and TRBJ2-5; 7 nucleotides line up with TRBD1. The DNA end is more similar to TRBJ2-7, so the J call may be wrong. Germline values: CDR1 SGHVS, CDR2 FQNEAQ. This CDR3 has 15 amino acids. CDR3 amino acids: CASSLRQGVAYEQYF. CDR3 in DNA: TGTGCCAGCAGCTTAAGGCAGGGGGTGGCTTACGAGCAGTACTTC.

This sequence joins TRBV6-5 and TRBJ2-4; no clear D. The CDR3 runs to 13 residues. Germline V gene sequence: CDR1 MNHEY, CDR2 SVGAGI. The V and J ends lost 5 bases and 8 bases respectively, with 13 bases between them. The CDR3 is CASSRRISYIQYF. The CDR3 nucleotides are TGTGCCAGCAGTCGTAGGATTAGCTACATTCAGTACTTC.

This sequence joins TRBV5-1 and TRBJ2-1, with D maybe TRBD2 (6 bases). The CDR3 totals 15 residues. Germline loops: CDR1 SGHRS, CDR2 YFSETQ. The V gene lost 4 bases and the J gene lost 7 bases, with 18 bases spanning the gap. The CDR3 DNA reads TGCGCCAGCAGCCCCTCCGGGACTTTGGGGAATGAGCAGTTCTTC. It is translated as CASSPSGTLGNEQFF. Supplemented by reference TRBV5-1 and TRBJ2-1, the full variable domain reads KAGVTQTPRYLIKTRGQQVTLSCSPISGHRSVSWYQQTPGQGLQFLFEYFSETQRNKGNFPGRFSGRQFSNSRSEMNVSTLELGDSALYLCASSPSGTLGNEQFFGPGTRLTVL.

This clone was counted only a few times. The chain recombines TRBV7-6 with TRBJ2-2, with 7 bases that match TRBD2. The CDR3 is 15 amino acids. The germline V gene encodes CDR1 SGHVS and CDR2 FNYEAQ. V trimming: 2 bases; J trimming: 5 bases; junction bases outside the gene matches: 5. The CDR3 bases are TGTGCCAGCAGCTTAATAGCGGGTGGAACCGGGGAGCTGTTTTTT. It translates to CASSLIAGGTGELFF.

This clone was detected only once. The rearrangement links TRBV7-3 to TRBJ2-1, with 12 bases lining up with TRBD2. The CDR3 spans 16 residues. The junction had 7 bases not matched to a gene; V was cut back by 4 bases and J by 6 bases. Per germline, CDR1 SGHTA and CDR2 FQGTGA. The CDR3 is CASSWASGRAANEQFF. For the CDR3, the DNA is TGTGCCAGCAGCTGGGCTAGCGGGAGGGCTGCCAATGAGCAGTTCTTC.